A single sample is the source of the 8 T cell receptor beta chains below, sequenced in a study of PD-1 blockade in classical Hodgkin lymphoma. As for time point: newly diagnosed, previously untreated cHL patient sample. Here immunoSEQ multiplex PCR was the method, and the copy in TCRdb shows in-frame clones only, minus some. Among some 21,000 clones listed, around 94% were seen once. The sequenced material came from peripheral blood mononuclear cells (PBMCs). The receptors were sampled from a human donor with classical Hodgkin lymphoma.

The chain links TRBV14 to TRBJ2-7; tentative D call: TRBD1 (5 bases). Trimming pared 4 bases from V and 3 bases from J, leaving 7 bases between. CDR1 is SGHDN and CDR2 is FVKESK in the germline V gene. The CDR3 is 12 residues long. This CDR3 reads CASSPQGYEQYF. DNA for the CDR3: TGTGCCAGCAGCCCCCAGGGCTACGAGCAGTACTTC.

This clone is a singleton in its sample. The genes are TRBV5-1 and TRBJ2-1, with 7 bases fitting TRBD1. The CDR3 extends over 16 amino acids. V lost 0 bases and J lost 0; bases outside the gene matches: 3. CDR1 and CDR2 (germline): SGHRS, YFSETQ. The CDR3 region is CASSLGQGSSYNEQFF. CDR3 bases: TGCGCCAGCAGCTTGGGACAGGGAAGCTCCTACAATGAGCAGTTCTTC. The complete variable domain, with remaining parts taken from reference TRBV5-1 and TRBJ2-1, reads KAGVTQTPRYLIKTRGQQVTLSCSPISGHRSVSWYQQTPGQGLQFLFEYFSETQRNKGNFPGRFSGRQFSNSRSEMNVSTLELGDSALYLCASSLGQGSSYNEQFFGPGTRLTVL.

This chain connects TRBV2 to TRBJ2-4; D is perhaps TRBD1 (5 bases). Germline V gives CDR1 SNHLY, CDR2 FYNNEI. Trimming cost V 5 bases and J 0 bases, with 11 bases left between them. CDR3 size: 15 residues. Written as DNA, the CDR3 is TGTGCCAGCAGTCTGACAGAGGTAGCCAAAAACATTCAGTACTTC. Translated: CASSLTEVAKNIQYF.

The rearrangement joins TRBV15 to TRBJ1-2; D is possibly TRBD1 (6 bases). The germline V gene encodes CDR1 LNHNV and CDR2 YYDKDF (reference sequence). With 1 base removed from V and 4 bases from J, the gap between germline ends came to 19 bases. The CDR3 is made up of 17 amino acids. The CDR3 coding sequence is TGTGCCACCAGCAGAGTTTTTCTTAAGACAGGTTCCTATGGCTACACCTTC. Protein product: CATSRVFLKTGSYGYTF.

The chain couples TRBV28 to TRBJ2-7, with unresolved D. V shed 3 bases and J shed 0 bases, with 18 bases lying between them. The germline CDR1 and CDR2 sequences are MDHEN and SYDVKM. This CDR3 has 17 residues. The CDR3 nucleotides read TGTGCCAGCAGTTTCTTAGAAGGGTGGGGTGACTCCTACGAGCAGTACTTC. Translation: CASSFLEGWGDSYEQYF.

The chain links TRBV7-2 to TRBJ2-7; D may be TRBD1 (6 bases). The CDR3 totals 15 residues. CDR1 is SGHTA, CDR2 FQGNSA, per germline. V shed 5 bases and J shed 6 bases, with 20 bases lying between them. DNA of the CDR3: TGTGCCAGCAGCCCCCCCCGGGCAGGGGCAAGCGAGCAGTACTTC. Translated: CASSPPRAGASEQYF.

CDR3 sequence reads: CASSPGPETQYF. The CDR3 nucleotides read TGTGCCAGTAGTCCGGGCCCAGAGACCCAGTACTTC. The V call is TRBV19, the J call TRBJ2-5; no clear D. CDR1 and CDR2 (germline): LNHDA, SQIVND (reference sequence). There are 12 residues in the CDR3. The germline V and J ends were trimmed by 5 bases and 4 bases, with 8 bases remaining between them.

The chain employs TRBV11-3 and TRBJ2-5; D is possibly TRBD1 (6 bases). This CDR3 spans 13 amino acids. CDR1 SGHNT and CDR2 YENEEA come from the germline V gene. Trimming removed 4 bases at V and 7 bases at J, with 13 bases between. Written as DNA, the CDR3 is TGTGCCAGCAGCTACGGGACGACAGGGACCCAGTACTTC. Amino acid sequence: CASSYGTTGTQYF.